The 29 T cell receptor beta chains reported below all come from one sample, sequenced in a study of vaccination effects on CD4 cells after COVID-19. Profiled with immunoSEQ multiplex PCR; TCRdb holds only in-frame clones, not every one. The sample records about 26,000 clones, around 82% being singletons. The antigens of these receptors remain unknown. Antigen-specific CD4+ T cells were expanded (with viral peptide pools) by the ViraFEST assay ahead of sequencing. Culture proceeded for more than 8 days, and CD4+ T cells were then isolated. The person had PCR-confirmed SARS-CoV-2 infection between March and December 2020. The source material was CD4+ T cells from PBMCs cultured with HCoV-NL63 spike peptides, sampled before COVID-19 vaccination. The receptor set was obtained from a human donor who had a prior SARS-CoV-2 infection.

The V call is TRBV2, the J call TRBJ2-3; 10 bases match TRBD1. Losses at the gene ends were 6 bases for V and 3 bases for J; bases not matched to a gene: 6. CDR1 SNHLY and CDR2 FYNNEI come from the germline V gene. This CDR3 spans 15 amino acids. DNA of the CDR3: TGTGCCAGCAGGCTTGACAGGGGGCGAACAGATACGCAGTATTTT. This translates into CASRLDRGRTDTQYF.

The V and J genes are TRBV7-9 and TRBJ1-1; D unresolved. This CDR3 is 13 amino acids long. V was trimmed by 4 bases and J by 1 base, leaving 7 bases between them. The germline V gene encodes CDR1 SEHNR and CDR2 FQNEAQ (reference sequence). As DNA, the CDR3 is TGTGCCAGCAGCTCGCATCGGAACACTGAAGCTTTCTTT. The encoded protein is CASSSHRNTEAFF.

The CDR3 DNA reads as TGTGCCATCAGAGTGGACAGGGTTGCTTTCTTT. Translation: CAIRVDRVAFF. The rearrangement links TRBV6-5 to TRBJ1-1, with 8 bases aligning to TRBD1. Germline trimming cut 10 bases from V and 11 bases from J; bases unmatched to any gene: 9. Germline CDR1 is MNHEY and CDR2 is SVGAGI. The CDR3 has 11 amino acids.

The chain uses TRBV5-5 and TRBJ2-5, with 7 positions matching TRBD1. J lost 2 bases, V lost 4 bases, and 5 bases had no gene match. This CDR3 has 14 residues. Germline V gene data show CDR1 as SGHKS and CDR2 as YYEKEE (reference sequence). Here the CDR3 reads CASSRGQPQETQYF. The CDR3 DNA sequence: TGTGCCAGCAGCAGGGGACAGCCTCAAGAGACCCAGTACTTC.

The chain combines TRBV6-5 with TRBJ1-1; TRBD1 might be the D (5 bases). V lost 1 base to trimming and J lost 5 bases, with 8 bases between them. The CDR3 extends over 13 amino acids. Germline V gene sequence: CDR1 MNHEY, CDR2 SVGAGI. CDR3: CASSYWGETEAFF. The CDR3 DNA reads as TGTGCCAGCAGTTACTGGGGGGAAACTGAAGCTTTCTTT.

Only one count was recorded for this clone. The CDR3 DNA reads as TGTGCCAGCTCACTTCTAGCGGGGCAAGAGACCCAGTACTTC. Its translation: CASSLLAGQETQYF. The genes are TRBV18 and TRBJ2-5; TRBD2 agrees at 9 bases. J gave up 2 bases and V 4 bases, and 2 bases lay outside the gene matches. This CDR3 has 14 amino acids. Germline V gene sequence: CDR1 KGHSH, CDR2 LQKENI.

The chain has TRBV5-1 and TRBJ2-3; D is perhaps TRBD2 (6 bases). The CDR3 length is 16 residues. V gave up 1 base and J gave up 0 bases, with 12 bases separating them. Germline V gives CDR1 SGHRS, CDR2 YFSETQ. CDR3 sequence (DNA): TGCGCCAGCAGCTTGTTCGGGAGTGGTAGCACAGATACGCAGTATTTT. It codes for CASSLFGSGSTDTQYF.

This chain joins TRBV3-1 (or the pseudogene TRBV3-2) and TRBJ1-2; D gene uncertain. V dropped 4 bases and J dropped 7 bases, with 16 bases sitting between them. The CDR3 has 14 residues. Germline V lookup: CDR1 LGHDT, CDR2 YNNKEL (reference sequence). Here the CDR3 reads CASSLGWEPIGYTF. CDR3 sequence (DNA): TGTGCCAGCAGCCTCGGTTGGGAGCCGATTGGCTACACCTTC.

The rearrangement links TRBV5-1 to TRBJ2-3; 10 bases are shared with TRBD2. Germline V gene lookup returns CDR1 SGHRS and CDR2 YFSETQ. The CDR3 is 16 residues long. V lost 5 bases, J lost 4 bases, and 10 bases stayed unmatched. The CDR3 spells CASRTISGGWADTQYF. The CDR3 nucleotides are TGCGCCAGCAGAACCATTAGCGGGGGGTGGGCAGATACGCAGTATTTT.

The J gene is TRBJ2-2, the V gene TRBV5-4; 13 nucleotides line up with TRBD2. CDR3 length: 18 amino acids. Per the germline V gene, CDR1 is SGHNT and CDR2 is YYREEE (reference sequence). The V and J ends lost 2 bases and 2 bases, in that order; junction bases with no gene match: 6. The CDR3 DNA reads TGTGCCAGCAGCTTTTCGGGGACTAGCGGGACAAACACCGGGGAGCTGTTTTTT. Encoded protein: CASSFSGTSGTNTGELFF.

The CDR3 loop is CASSQDFQETQYF. The CDR3 region has the DNA TGTGCCAGCAGCCAGGATTTCCAAGAGACCCAGTACTTC. This chain links TRBV6-5 with TRBJ2-5; D gene ambiguous. V was cut by 6 bases and J by 1 base, with 9 bases left in between. This CDR3 is built from 13 residues. Per germline, CDR1 MNHEY and CDR2 SVGAGI.

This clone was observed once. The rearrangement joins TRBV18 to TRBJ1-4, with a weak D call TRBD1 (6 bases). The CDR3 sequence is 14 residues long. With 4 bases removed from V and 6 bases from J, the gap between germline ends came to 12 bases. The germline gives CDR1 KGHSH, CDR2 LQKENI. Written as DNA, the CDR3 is TGTGCCAGCTCACTAGCAGGGGCAGATGAAAAACTGTTTTTT. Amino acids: CASSLAGADEKLFF.

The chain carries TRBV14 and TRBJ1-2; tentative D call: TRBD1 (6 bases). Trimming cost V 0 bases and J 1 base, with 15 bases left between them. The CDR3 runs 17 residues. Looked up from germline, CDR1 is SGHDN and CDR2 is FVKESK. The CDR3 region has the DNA TGTGCCAGCAGCCAAGAGTTCGTGGGGGCGGGTAACTATGGCTACACCTTC. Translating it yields CASSQEFVGAGNYGYTF.

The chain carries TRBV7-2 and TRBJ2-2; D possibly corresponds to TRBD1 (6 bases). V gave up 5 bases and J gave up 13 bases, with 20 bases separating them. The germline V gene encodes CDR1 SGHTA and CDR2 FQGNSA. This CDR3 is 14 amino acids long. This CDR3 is CASSPARGLHSLFF. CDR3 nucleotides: TGTGCCAGCAGCCCCGCCAGGGGCCTACACTCGCTGTTTTTT.

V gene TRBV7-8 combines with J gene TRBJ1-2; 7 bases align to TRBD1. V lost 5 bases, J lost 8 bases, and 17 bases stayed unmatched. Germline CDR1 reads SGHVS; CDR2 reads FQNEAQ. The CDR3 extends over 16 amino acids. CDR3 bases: TGTGCCAGCAGCCTCGGGGACAGAACTTCCTATAGGGGCTACACCTTC. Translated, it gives CASSLGDRTSYRGYTF.

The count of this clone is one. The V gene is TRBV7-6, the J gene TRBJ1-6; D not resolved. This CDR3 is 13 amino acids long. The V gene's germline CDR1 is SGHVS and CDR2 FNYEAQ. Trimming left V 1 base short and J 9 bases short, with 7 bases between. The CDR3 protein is CASSLEPGSPLHF. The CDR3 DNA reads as TGTGCCAGCAGCTTAGAACCGGGTTCACCCCTCCACTTT.

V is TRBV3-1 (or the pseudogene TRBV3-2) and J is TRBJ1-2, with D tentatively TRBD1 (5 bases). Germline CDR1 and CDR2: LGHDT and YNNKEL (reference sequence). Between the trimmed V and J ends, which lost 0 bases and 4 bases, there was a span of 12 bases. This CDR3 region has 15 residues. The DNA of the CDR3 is TGTGCCAGCAGCCAAGATGGGGGTCCCCGCTATGGCTACACCTTC. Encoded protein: CASSQDGGPRYGYTF.

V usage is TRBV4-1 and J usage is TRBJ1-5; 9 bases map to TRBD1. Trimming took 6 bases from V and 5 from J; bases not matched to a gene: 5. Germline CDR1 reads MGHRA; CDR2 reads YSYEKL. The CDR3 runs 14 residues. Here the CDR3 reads CASRPTGGDQPQHF. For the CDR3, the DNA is TGCGCCAGCAGACCGACAGGGGGGGATCAGCCCCAGCATTTT.

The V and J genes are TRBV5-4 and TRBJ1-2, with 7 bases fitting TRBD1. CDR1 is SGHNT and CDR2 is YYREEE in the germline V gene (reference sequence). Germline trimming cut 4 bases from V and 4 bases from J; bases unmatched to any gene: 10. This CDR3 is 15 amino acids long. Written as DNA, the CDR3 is TGTGCCAGCAGCAGCCGGGACAGCACTATCTATGGCTACACCTTC. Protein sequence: CASSSRDSTIYGYTF.

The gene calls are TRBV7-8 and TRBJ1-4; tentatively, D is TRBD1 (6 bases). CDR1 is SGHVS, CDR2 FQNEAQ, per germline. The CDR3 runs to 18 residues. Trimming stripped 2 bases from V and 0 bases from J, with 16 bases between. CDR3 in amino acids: CASSLLPDRRTTNEKLFF. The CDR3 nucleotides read TGTGCCAGCAGCTTATTACCTGACAGGAGAACAACTAATGAAAAACTGTTTTTT. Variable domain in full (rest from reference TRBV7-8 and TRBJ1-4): GAGVSQSPRYKVAKRGQDVALRCDPISGHVSLFWYQQALGQGPEFLTYFQNEAQLDKSGLPSDRFFAERPEGSVSTLKIQRTQQEDSAVYLCASSLLPDRRTTNEKLFFGSGTQLSVL.

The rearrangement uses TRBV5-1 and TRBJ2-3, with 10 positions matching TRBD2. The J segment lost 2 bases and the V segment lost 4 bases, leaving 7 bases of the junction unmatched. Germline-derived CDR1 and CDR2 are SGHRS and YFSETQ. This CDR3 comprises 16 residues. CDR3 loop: CASSNGLADNTDTQYF. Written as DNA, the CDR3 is TGCGCCAGCAGCAACGGACTAGCGGATAACACAGATACGCAGTATTTT. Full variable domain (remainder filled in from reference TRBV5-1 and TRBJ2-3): KAGVTQTPRYLIKTRGQQVTLSCSPISGHRSVSWYQQTPGQGLQFLFEYFSETQRNKGNFPGRFSGRQFSNSRSEMNVSTLELGDSALYLCASSNGLADNTDTQYFGPGTRLTVL.

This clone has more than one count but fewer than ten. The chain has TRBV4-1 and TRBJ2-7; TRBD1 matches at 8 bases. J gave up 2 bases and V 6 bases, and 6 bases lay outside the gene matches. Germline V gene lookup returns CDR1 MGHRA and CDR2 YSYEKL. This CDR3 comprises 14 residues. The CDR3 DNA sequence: TGCGCCAGCAGTACCGGGACAGGACCCTACGAGCAGTACTTC. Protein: CASSTGTGPYEQYF.

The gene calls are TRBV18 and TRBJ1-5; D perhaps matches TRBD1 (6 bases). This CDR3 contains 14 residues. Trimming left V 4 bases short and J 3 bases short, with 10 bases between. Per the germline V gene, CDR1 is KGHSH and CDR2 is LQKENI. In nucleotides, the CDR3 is TGTGCCAGCTCACTTACAGGGTACAATCAGCCCCAGCATTTT. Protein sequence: CASSLTGYNQPQHF. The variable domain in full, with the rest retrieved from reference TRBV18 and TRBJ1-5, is NAGVMQNPRHLVRRRGQEARLRCSPMKGHSHVYWYRQLPEEGLKFMVYLQKENIIDESGMPKERFSAEFPKEGPSILRIQQVVRGDSAAYFCASSLTGYNQPQHFGDGTRLSIL.

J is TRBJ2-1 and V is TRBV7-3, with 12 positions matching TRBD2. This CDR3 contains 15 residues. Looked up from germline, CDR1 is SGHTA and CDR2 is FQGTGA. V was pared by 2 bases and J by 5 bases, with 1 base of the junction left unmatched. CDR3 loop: CASSLGLAGNNEQFF. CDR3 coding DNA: TGTGCCAGCAGCTTAGGACTAGCGGGGAACAATGAGCAGTTCTTC.

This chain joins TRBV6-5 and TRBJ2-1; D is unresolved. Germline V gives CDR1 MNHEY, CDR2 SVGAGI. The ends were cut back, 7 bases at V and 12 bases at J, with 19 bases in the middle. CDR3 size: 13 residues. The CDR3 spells CASTQPPLNMQFF. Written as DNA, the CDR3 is TGTGCCAGCACTCAGCCCCCGCTTAATATGCAGTTCTTC.

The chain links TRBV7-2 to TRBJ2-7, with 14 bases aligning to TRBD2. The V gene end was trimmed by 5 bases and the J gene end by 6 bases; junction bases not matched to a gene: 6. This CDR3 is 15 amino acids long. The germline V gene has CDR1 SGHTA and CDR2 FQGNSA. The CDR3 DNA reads TGTGCCAGCAGCCCTGGGACTAGCGGGGGAGGCGAGCAGTACTTC. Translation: CASSPGTSGGGEQYF.

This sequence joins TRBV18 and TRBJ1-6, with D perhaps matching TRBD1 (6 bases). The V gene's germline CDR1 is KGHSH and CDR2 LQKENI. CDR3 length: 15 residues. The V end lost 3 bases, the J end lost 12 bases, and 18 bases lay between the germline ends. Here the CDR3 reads CASSPQGGGQGPLHF. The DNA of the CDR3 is TGTGCCAGCTCACCCCAGGGAGGGGGGCAAGGACCCCTCCACTTT.

CDR3: CASSQLSPPEAFF. The CDR3 coding sequence is TGTGCCAGCAGCCAACTTTCGCCACCTGAAGCTTTCTTT. This chain connects TRBV3-1 (or the pseudogene TRBV3-2) to TRBJ1-1; D unresolved. V lost 2 bases and J lost 6, with 10 bases in between. This CDR3 has 13 amino acids. Looked up from germline, CDR1 is LGHDT and CDR2 is YNNKEL (reference sequence).

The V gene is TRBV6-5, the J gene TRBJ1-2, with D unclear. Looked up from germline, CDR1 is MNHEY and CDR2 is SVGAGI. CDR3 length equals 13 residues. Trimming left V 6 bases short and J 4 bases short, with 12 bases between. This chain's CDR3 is CASRLQISYGYTF. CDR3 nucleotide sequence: TGTGCCAGCAGATTACAAATCAGCTATGGCTACACCTTC.